The 7 T cell receptor beta chains reported below all come from one sample, sequenced in a study of sequential checkpoint blockade in melanoma. Noted treatment: randomized to nivolumab then ipilimumab (arm A) or the reverse (arm B). The assay was immunoSEQ multiplex PCR, and TCRdb's table has in-frame clones only and misses some. The table includes 10,000 to 15,000 clones, less than 70% detected once. The sequenced sample was CD8+ T cells sorted from blood (inferred from file names), obtained from a patient given nivolumab and ipilimumab in sequence. Every receptor here comes from a human donor with melanoma.

The chain couples TRBV5-4 to TRBJ1-1; tentative D call: TRBD1 (5 bases). Germline CDR1 is SGHNT and CDR2 is YYREEE (reference sequence). V was shortened by 1 base and J by 8 bases, with 9 bases between the two germline ends. CDR3 length: 12 amino acids. For the CDR3, the DNA is TGTGCCAGCAGCTTGTCCGGGGGAGAAGCTTTCTTT. This translates into CASSLSGGEAFF.

V usage is TRBV7-3 and J usage is TRBJ2-4, with TRBD1 identical over 7 bases. Germline CDR1 SGHTA, CDR2 FQGTGA. The V and J ends lost 0 bases and 1 base, in that order; junction bases with no gene match: 9. The CDR3 is made up of 18 amino acids. The DNA of the CDR3 is TGTGCCAGCAGCTTAACGGGTCTAGAGGGGGCGGCCAAAAACATTCAGTACTTC. It translates to CASSLTGLEGAAKNIQYF.

This chain links TRBV27 with TRBJ2-1; D gene uncertain. The CDR3 has 14 amino acids. CDR1 is MNHEY, CDR2 SMNVEV, per germline (reference sequence). V was trimmed by 4 bases and J by 0 bases, leaving 7 bases between them. For the CDR3, the DNA is TGTGCCAGCAGTTCCAGCGACTCCTACAATGAGCAGTTCTTC. Its translation is CASSSSDSYNEQFF.

This clone was detected a few times. The chain links TRBV6-6 to TRBJ1-3; D is perhaps TRBD1 (5 bases). V gave up 6 bases and J gave up 5 bases, with 17 bases separating them. The CDR3 extends over 15 amino acids. The germline V gene encodes CDR1 MNHNY and CDR2 SVGAGI (reference sequence). DNA of the CDR3: TGTGCCAGCAGCCCCGGACGTAGGGGAAGAAACACCATATATTTT. Amino acids: CASSPGRRGRNTIYF.

The DNA for the CDR3 is TGTGCCAGCAGCTCTTCCTGGACAGGGGGGAAGTCGAACACCGGGGAGCTGTTTTTT. It translates to CASSSSWTGGKSNTGELFF. The chain links TRBV7-9 to TRBJ2-2, with 10 bases fitting TRBD1. The CDR3 has 19 residues. The V segment lost 4 bases and the J segment 0 bases; nucleotides outside the gene matches: 11. Germline assignment: CDR1 SEHNR and CDR2 FQNEAQ (reference sequence).

This chain joins TRBV27 and TRBJ2-5; a weak D match, TRBD2 (6 bases). The J call may be incorrect, as the DNA end agrees better with TRBJ2-7. Germline assignment: CDR1 MNHEY and CDR2 SMNVEV (reference sequence). This CDR3 has 15 amino acids. The CDR3: CASSIGTFKAYEQYF. The CDR3 DNA follows: TGTGCCAGCAGTATCGGGACTTTCAAGGCCTACGAGCAGTACTTC.

The chain joins TRBV6-1 to TRBJ2-3; 12 bases fit TRBD2. Germline CDR1 is MNHNS and CDR2 is SASEGT. The CDR3 consists of 15 residues. The junction had 7 bases not matched to a gene; V was cut back by 9 bases and J by 3 bases. The CDR3 DNA is TGTGCCAGTCGCTTCCTAGCGGGAGGGACAGATACGCAGTATTTT. This translates into CASRFLAGGTDTQYF.